This T cell receptor beta chain is from a study of beta chain features in type 1 diabetes. Study overall: When patients were set against healthy donors, age, gender and cell yields were similar.

J gave up 7 bases and V 4 bases, and 11 bases lay outside the gene matches. The germline gives CDR1 SEHNR, CDR2 FQNEAQ (reference sequence). The CDR3 runs 15 residues. As regards this clone: Its antigen remains unknown.

What was sequenced were expressed TCRB transcripts, since all of the isolated RNA had been reverse transcribed. Sequencing used immunoSEQ multiplex PCR; TCRdb keeps in-frame clones, though not all of them. The sample carries 680,000 or so clones, 10% to 15% recorded once. Study-wide findings and caveats: Among all four CD4+ subsets, Type 1 diabetes patients had TCRB CDR3s that were moderately but significantly shorter. Sequencing from cDNA could over-represent high-TCR-expressing cells.

This sequence joins TRBV7-9 and TRBJ1-2; 8 bases align to TRBD1. Input material: naive CD4+ T cells from blood. This clonotype originated in a man between 18 and 35 years old with type 1 diabetes. DNA of the CDR3: TGTGCCAGCAGCTCCTCAGGGGGCTCGGTAGGTGGCTACACCTTC. It translates to CASSSSGGSVGGYTF.